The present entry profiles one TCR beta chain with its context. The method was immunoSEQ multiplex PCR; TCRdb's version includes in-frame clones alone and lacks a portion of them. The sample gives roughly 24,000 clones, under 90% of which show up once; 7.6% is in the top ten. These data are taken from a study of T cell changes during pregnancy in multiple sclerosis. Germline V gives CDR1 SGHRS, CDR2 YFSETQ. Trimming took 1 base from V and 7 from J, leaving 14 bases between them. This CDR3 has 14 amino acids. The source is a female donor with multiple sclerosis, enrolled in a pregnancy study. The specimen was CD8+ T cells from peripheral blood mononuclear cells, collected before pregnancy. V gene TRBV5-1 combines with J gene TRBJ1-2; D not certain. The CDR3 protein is CASSLTGDPGGYTF. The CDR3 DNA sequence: TGCGCCAGCAGCTTGACGGGAGATCCTGGTGGCTACACCTTC.